These 10 T cell receptor beta chains were all obtained from the same sample, sequenced in a study of shared clonotypes between healthy human individuals. Assay: immunoSEQ multiplex PCR; the TCRdb copy retains only in-frame clones and omits some. The data show about 640,000 clones, more than 70% seen once. The sequenced sample was memory CD4+ T cells sorted from blood. Subset described: CD45RA-negative fraction. These receptors originate from a woman aged 25 to 39 in good health.

The gene calls are TRBV7-8 and TRBJ2-1, with a tentative D call TRBD2 (5 bases). Per the germline V gene, CDR1 is SGHVS and CDR2 is FQNEAQ. The CDR3 extends over 16 amino acids. The V end lost 5 bases, the J end lost 7 bases, and 21 bases lay between the germline ends. CDR3 protein: CASSPSRLGRGNEQFF. CDR3 bases: TGTGCCAGCAGCCCTTCCCGGTTGGGGAGAGGTAATGAGCAGTTCTTC. Together with reference TRBV7-8 and TRBJ2-1, the CDR3 gives the full variable domain: GAGVSQSPRYKVAKRGQDVALRCDPISGHVSLFWYQQALGQGPEFLTYFQNEAQLDKSGLPSDRFFAERPEGSVSTLKIQRTQQEDSAVYLCASSPSRLGRGNEQFFGPGTRLTVL.

This clone was seen a few times. The V and J genes are TRBV11-2 and TRBJ2-2; D may be TRBD2 (6 bases). This CDR3 contains 15 residues. The V end was cut by 3 bases, the J end by 3 bases, with 11 bases between. CDR1 is SGHAT, CDR2 FQNNGV, per germline. The CDR3 reads CASSLSGSHTGELFF. DNA for the CDR3: TGTGCCAGCAGCTTGTCCGGGAGCCACACCGGGGAGCTGTTTTTT. The whole variable domain, filled in from reference TRBV11-2 and TRBJ2-2, reads EAGVAQSPRYKIIEKRQSVAFWCNPISGHATLYWYQQILGQGPKLLIQFQNNGVVDDSQLPKDRFSAERLKGVDSTLKIQPAKLEDSAVYLCASSLSGSHTGELFFGEGSRLTVL.

V gene TRBV18 combines with J gene TRBJ2-7; no firm D call. Trimming took off 0 bases at V and 5 bases at J, with 11 bases between the two ends. Germline V CDR1 and CDR2: KGHSH, LQKENI. The CDR3 has 14 residues. The CDR3 reads CASSPPYPPHEQYF. The CDR3 DNA sequence: TGTGCCAGCTCACCACCATATCCCCCCCACGAGCAGTACTTC.

The rearrangement uses TRBV30 and TRBJ2-5; 9 bases line up with TRBD1. V was pared by 3 bases and J by 4 bases, with 9 bases of the junction left unmatched. The CDR3 loop spans 15 amino acids. Germline V gene data show CDR1 as GTSNPN and CDR2 as SVGIG (reference sequence). This CDR3 is CAWRPGTGSAETQYF. In nucleotides, the CDR3 is TGTGCCTGGAGACCAGGGACAGGGTCGGCAGAGACCCAGTACTTC.

J is TRBJ1-4 and V is TRBV15; no clear D. V lost 0 bases and J lost 8, with 13 bases in between. Germline V gene lookup returns CDR1 LNHNV and CDR2 YYDKDF (reference sequence). The CDR3 is made up of 15 amino acids. The CDR3 is CATSREGLSHEKLFF. In nucleotides, the CDR3 is TGTGCCACCAGCAGAGAGGGCCTGTCCCACGAAAAACTGTTTTTT. The full variable domain, rest sourced from reference TRBV15 and TRBJ1-4, is DAMVIQNPRYQVTQFGKPVTLSCSQTLNHNVMYWYQQKSSQAPKLLFHYYDKDFNNEADTPDNFQSRRPNTSFCFLDIRSPGLGDTAMYLCATSREGLSHEKLFFGSGTQLSVL.

This clone was counted only a few times. V is TRBV30 and J is TRBJ2-3, with unresolved D. The CDR3 is 13 amino acids. Trimming pared 3 bases from V and 6 bases from J, leaving 13 bases between. Germline CDR1 reads GTSNPN; CDR2 reads SVGIG (reference sequence). CDR3 nucleotide sequence: TGTGCCTGGAGAAGTCCCCTCCGGGATACGCAGTATTTT. Translated: CAWRSPLRDTQYF.

This chain links TRBV19 with TRBJ2-5; D is unclear. CDR1 is LNHDA and CDR2 is SQIVND in the germline V gene (reference sequence). The CDR3 has 13 amino acids. The ends were cut back, 4 bases at V and 5 bases at J, with 11 bases in the middle. This CDR3 reads CASSTVLGETQYF. The CDR3 bases are TGTGCCAGTAGTACGGTCCTGGGGGAGACCCAGTACTTC.

The chain couples TRBV29-1 to TRBJ2-7; D might be TRBD2 (7 bases). Germline V gives CDR1 SQVTM, CDR2 ANQGSEA. The length of the CDR3 is 13 residues. Trimming stripped 5 bases from V and 4 bases from J, with 15 bases between. The CDR3 bases are TGCAGCGTTACCGTGGGGGGGCGATACGAGCAGTACTTC. It translates to CSVTVGGRYEQYF.

The chain recombines TRBV5-1 with TRBJ2-7, with 10 positions matching TRBD1. This CDR3 is 15 amino acids long. The V segment lost 0 bases and the J segment 4 bases; nucleotides outside the gene matches: 4. Germline V gene lookup returns CDR1 SGHRS and CDR2 YFSETQ. The CDR3 is CASSLVGTGVYEQYF. In DNA form, the CDR3 reads TGCGCCAGCAGCTTGGTGGGGACAGGGGTGTACGAGCAGTACTTC.

This clone has a single count. Since a much larger clone is just one base distant, this may be a read error. The same CDR3 arises from other DNA sequences in this sample as well. The rearrangement joins TRBV7-2 to TRBJ2-3; D uncertain. V gave up 3 bases and J gave up 4 bases, with 2 bases separating them. From germline, CDR1 is SGHTA and CDR2 FQGNSA. There are 11 residues in the CDR3. This CDR3 reads CASSLADTQYF. In nucleotides, the CDR3 is TGTGCCAGCAGCTTGGCAGATACGCAGTATTTT.